This T cell receptor (beta chain) was captured in a study of T cells in Graves' hyperthyroidism and ophthalmopathy. Study-level results: The authors' 13 V-J model separated ophthalmopathy from stable hyperthyroidism.

The CDR3 length is 11 residues. Trimming pared 1 base from V and 8 bases from J, leaving 6 bases between. CDR1 is DFQATT and CDR2 is SNEGSKA in the germline V gene (reference sequence). A few counts support this clonotype. Its target is not known. RNA transcripts yielded amplified TCR beta CDR3 regions. The TCR CDR3 was amplified in a first-round RT-PCR using the HTBI primer set. TCRdb redid the calling of the multiplex PCR reads with MiXCR, one entry per CDR3 protein. The sample lists about 200,000 distinct CDR3 sequences; around 17% were seen once. The chain links TRBV20-1 to TRBJ2-1; no reliable D call. The source of this sequence is a woman aged 45-65 years with Graves' hyperthyroidism. Sequencing was carried out using blood. DNA of the CDR3: TGCAGTGCTAGAGTTGTATATGAGCAGTTCTTC. Translating it yields CSARVVYEQFF.